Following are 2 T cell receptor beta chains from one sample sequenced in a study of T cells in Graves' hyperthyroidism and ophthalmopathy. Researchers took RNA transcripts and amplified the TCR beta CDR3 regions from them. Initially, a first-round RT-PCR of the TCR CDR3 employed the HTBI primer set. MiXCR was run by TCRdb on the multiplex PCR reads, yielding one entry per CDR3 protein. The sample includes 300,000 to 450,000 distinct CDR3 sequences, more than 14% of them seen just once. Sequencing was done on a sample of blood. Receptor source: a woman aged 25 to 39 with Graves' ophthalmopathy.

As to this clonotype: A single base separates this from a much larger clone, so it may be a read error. The CDR3 protein is CASSRDVISAGTGANNEQFF. The CDR3, as DNA: TGTGCCAGCAGCCGAGACGTTATTTCTGCCGGGACAGGGGCGAACAATGAGCAGTTCTTC. The rearrangement uses TRBV3-1 and TRBJ2-1; the match to TRBD1 covers 10 bases. The J segment lost 5 bases and the V segment lost 4 bases, leaving 20 bases of the junction unmatched. The CDR3 extends over 20 amino acids. Per germline, CDR1 LGHDT and CDR2 YNNKEL (reference sequence).

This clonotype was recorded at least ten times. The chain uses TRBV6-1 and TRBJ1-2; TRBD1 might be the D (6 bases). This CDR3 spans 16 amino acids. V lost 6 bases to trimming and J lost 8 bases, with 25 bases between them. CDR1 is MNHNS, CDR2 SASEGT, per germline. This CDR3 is CASSPPGQAKGGGYTF. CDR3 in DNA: TGTGCCAGCAGCCCTCCTGGGCAGGCCAAGGGGGGCGGCTACACCTTC.